A selection of T cell receptor beta chains follows, all from one sample in a study of cytomegalovirus exposure and HLA in healthy donors. The assay was immunoSEQ multiplex PCR, and TCRdb's table has in-frame clones only and misses some. The sample carries some 170,000 clones, roughly 80% recorded once. The material sequenced was PBMCs. The receptors were sampled from a man aged 30 to 45 in good health and CMV-seropositive. The CDR3 runs from the conserved cysteine through the conserved F or W. The order of the fields is J gene, CDR3 length, V gene, D gene, clone size, CDR3 DNA, CDR3 protein. D genes are given only for firm matches. Clone size is stated in some rows and not others, as once, few, many or a class when expanded.

TRBJ1-2	14	TRBV6-5	.	few	TGTGCCAGCACTACAAAGGAGTCCGTCTATGGCTACACCTTC	CASTTKESVYGYTF
TRBJ2-1	12	TRBV13	TRBD1	.	TGTGCCTCCTCCGGGACAGGGATTGAGCAGTTCTTC	CASSGTGIEQFF
TRBJ2-2	15	TRBV28	.	once	TGTGCCAGCCGGCATTACGGGTCAGGGGCCGGGGAGCTGTTTTTT	CASRHYGSGAGELFF
TRBJ2-2	16	TRBV10-3	.	.	TGTGCCATCGGTAGTCGGGACTCCGCAGATACCGGGGAGCTGTTTTTT	CAIGSRDSADTGELFF
TRBJ2-2	15	TRBV7-2	TRBD1	.	TGTGCCAGCAGCTTCCAGCAGGGGGTCATCGGGGAGCTGTTTTTT	CASSFQQGVIGELFF
TRBJ1-5	16	TRBV7-4	TRBD1	.	TGTGCCAGCAGCCCTACAGGGGGCGAGAGCAATCAGCCCCAGCATTTT	CASSPTGGESNQPQHF
TRBJ2-7	15	TRBV9	.	.	TGTGCCAGCAGCGCCTGGGGGACATCCGGGGACGAGCAGTACTTC	CASSAWGTSGDEQYF
TRBJ2-7	14	TRBV7-9	TRBD2	.	TGTGCCAGCAGCTCGACTAGCGGGGTGGAAGAGCAGTACTTC	CASSSTSGVEEQYF
TRBJ1-5	11	TRBV28	.	.	TGTGCCAGCAGCCACTATCAGCCCCAGCATTTT	CASSHYQPQHF
TRBJ1-6	16	TRBV28	TRBD1	.	TGTGCCAACAGCACAGGGGGTATTTCCTATAATTCACCCCTCCACTTT	CANSTGGISYNSPLHF
TRBJ2-3	18	TRBV2	TRBD1	.	TGTGCCAGCGAAGGAGGGACAGGGCTAGCGGCCGGCACAGATACGCAGTATTTT	CASEGGTGLAAGTDTQYF
TRBJ2-1	16	TRBV7-3	TRBD2	.	TGTGCCAGCAGCCTTGGGCGGGAGAGCTCCTACAATGAGCAGTTCTTC	CASSLGRESSYNEQFF
TRBJ1-2	10	TRBV20-1	.	.	TGCAGGAAGCTGGGAGATGGCTACACCTTC	CRKLGDGYTF
TRBJ1-2	13	TRBV5-1	.	.	TGCGCCAGCAGCTTGGAGGCAGGGAGGCCGATCACCTTC	CASSLEAGRPITF
TRBJ1-1	15	TRBV18	.	.	TGTGCCAGCTCACCACGAAGCGGGACGAACACTGAAGCTTTCTTT	CASSPRSGTNTEAFF
TRBJ1-4	14	TRBV30	TRBD1	.	TGTGCCTGGACCGACGACAGGGGGCGTGAAAAACTGTTTTTT	CAWTDDRGREKLFF
TRBJ1-6	13	TRBV30	TRBD1	.	TGTGCCTGGACGGGACAGGATAATTCACCCCTCCACTTT	CAWTGQDNSPLHF
TRBJ1-2	15	TRBV9	TRBD1	once	TGTGCCAGCAGCCCTGACAGGGGCGCTAACTATGGCTACACCTTC	CASSPDRGANYGYTF
TRBJ2-1	15	TRBV7-9	TRBD2	.	TGTGCCAGCAGCTTCAGCGGGGGGAGCTACAATGAGCAGTTCTTC	CASSFSGGSYNEQFF
TRBJ1-1	13	TRBV10-3	.	.	TGTGCCATCAGTGCAGGGGTGGTCACTGAAGCTTTCTTT	CAISAGVVTEAFF
TRBJ2-5	14	TRBV4-1	.	.	TGCGCCAGCAGCTCAAGAGGAGGGGTCGAGACCCAGTACTTC	CASSSRGGVETQYF
TRBJ2-6	14	TRBV9	.	.	TGTGCCAGCAGCATTCCGAGCGGGGCCAACGTCCTGACTTTC	CASSIPSGANVLTF
TRBJ2-7	15	TRBV6-1	.	.	TGTGCCAGCAGCCCCCATCAGGGGTCATCCTACGAGCAGTACTTC	CASSPHQGSSYEQYF